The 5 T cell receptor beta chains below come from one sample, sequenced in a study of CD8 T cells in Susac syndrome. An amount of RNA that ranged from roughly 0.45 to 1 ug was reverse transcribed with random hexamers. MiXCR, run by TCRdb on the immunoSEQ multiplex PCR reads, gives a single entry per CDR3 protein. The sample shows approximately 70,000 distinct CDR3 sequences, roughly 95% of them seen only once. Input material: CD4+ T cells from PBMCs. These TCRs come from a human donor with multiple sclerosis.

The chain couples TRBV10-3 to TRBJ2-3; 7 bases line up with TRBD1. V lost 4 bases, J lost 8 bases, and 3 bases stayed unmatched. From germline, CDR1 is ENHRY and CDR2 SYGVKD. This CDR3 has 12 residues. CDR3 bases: TGTGCCATCAGTGGGACAGGTGGTACGCAGTATTTT. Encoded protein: CAISGTGGTQYF.

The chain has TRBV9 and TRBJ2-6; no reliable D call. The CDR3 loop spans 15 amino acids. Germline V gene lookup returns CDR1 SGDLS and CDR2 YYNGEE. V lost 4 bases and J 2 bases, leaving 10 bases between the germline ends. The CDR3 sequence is CASSSETTGANVLTF. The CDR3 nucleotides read TGTGCCAGCAGCAGTGAAACCACTGGGGCCAACGTCCTGACTTTC.

The CDR3 nucleotides are TGTGCCAGCAGTTTTGAAGTAAACACTGAAGCTTTCTTT. Encoded protein: CASSFEVNTEAFF. The chain couples TRBV12-3 or TRBV12-4 to TRBJ1-1; D is ambiguous. Trimming pared 3 bases from V and 2 bases from J, leaving 7 bases between. This CDR3 is built from 13 residues.

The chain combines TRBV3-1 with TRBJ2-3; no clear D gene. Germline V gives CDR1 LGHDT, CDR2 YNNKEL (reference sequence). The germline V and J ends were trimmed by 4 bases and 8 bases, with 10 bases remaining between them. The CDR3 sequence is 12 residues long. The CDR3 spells CASSLRPGTQYF. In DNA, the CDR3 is TGTGCCAGCAGCCTCCGCCCCGGTACGCAGTATTTT.

The CDR3 sequence is CASSLDRDTYNEQFF. In DNA, the CDR3 is TGTGCCAGCAGCCTAGACAGGGACACCTACAATGAGCAGTTCTTC. The chain is built from TRBV7-2 and TRBJ2-1; 7 bases are shared with TRBD1. From germline, CDR1 is SGHTA and CDR2 FQGNSA. After removal of 5 bases from V and 2 bases from J, the junction contained 6 bases not matched to a gene. The CDR3 sequence is 15 residues long.